This TCR beta chain is drawn from a study of cytotoxic CD8 clonotypes in ibrutinib-treated CLL. Assay used: immunoSEQ multiplex PCR; TCRdb lists only in-frame clones, some missing. The sample lists some 150,000 clones, about 80% occurring once. The source is a human donor with chronic lymphocytic leukemia. The source was PBMCs, collected after 12 months of ibrutinib treatment.

Here the CDR3 DNA reads TGTGCCAGCAGCCCCCTTTTGACATTCAGCAATCAGCCCCAGCATTTT. Translating it yields CASSPLLTFSNQPQHF. V gene TRBV28 combines with J gene TRBJ1-5; D gene ambiguous. Germline-derived CDR1 and CDR2 are MDHEN and SYDVKM. V was pared by 6 bases and J by 1 base, with 16 bases between. The CDR3 contains 16 residues. Filled out from reference TRBV28 and TRBJ1-5, the complete variable domain reads DVKVTQSSRYLVKRTGEKVFLECVQDMDHENMFWYRQDPGLGLRLIYFSYDVKMKEKGDIPEGYSVSREKKERFSLILESASTNQTSMYLCASSPLLTFSNQPQHFGDGTRLSIL.